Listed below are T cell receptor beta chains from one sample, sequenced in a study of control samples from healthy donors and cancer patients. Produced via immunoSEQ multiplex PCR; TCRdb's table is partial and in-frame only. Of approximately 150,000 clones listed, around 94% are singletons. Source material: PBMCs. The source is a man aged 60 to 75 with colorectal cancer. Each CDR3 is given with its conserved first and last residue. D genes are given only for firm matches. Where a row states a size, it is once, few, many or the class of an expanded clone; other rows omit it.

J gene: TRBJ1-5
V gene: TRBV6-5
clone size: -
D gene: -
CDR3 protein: CASRTTQGSNQPQHF
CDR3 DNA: TGTGCCAGCAGAACCACCCAGGGTAGCAATCAGCCCCAGCATTTT

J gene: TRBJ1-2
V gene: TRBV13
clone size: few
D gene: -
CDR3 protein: CANPGKAPNYGYTF
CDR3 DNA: TGTGCCAACCCCGGGAAGGCGCCCAACTATGGCTACACCTTC

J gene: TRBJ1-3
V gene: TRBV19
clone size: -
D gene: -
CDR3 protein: CASSLGHSGNTIYF
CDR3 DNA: TGTGCCAGTAGTCTGGGCCACTCTGGAAACACCATATATTTT

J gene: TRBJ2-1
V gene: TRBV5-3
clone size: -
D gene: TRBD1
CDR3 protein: CARSTGQGSPYNEQFF
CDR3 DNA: TGTGCCAGAAGCACCGGACAGGGGTCCCCGTACAATGAGCAGTTCTTC

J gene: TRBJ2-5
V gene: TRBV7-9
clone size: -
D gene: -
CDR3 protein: CASSLVWETQYF
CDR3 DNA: TGTGCCAGCAGCTTAGTTTGGGAGACCCAGTACTTC

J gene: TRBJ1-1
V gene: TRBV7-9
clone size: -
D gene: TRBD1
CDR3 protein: CASSYGTANTEAFF
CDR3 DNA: TGTGCCAGCAGCTATGGGACAGCGAACACTGAAGCTTTCTTT

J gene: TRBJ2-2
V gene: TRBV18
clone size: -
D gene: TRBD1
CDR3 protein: CASSPGQGAEGELFF
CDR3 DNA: TGTGCCAGCTCACCAGGACAGGGGGCCGAGGGGGAGCTGTTTTTT

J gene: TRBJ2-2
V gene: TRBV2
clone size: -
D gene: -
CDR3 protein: CASSAQGGANTGELFF
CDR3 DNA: TGTGCCAGCAGCGCCCAGGGGGGGGCCAACACCGGGGAGCTGTTTTTT

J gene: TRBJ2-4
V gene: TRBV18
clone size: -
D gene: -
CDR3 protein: CASSQNRENIQYF
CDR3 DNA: TGTGCCAGCTCACAAAACAGGGAAAACATTCAGTACTTC

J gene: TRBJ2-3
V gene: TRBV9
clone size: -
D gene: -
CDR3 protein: CASSVGGGRTDTQYF
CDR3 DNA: TGTGCCAGCAGCGTAGGCGGGGGCCGCACAGATACGCAGTATTTT

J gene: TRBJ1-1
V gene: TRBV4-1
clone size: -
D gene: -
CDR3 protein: CASSQEGGARRDTEAFF
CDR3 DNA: TGCGCCAGCAGCCAAGAAGGCGGGGCCAGAAGGGACACTGAAGCTTTCTTT

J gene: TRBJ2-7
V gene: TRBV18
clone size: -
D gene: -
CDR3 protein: CASSSGQTYEQYF
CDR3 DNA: TGTGCCAGCTCGTCCGGACAGACGTACGAGCAGTACTTC

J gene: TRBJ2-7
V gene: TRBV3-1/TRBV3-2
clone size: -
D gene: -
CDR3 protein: CASSQISGSLTYEQYF
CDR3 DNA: TGTGCCAGCAGCCAGATTAGCGGTAGCTTAACCTACGAGCAGTACTTC

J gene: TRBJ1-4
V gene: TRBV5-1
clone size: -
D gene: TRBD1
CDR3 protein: CASSLGTGNRGSEKLFF
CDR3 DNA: TGCGCCAGCAGCTTGGGGACAGGCAACAGGGGTAGCGAAAAACTGTTTTTT

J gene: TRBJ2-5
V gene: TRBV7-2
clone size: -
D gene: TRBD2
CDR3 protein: CASSPGLAGGKETQYF
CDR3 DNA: TGTGCCAGCAGCCCGGGACTAGCGGGGGGGAAAGAGACCCAGTACTTC

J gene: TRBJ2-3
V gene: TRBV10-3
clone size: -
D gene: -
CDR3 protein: CAISADTSTDTQYF
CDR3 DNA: TGTGCCATCAGTGCCGACACTAGCACAGATACGCAGTATTTT

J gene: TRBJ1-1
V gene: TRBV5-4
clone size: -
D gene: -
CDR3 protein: CASSFQGNTEAFF
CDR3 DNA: TGTGCCAGCAGCTTCCAGGGGAACACTGAAGCTTTCTTT

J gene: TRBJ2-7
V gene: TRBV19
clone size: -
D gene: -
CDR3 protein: CASSAVFSYEQYF
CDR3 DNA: TGTGCCAGTAGTGCGGTGTTCTCCTACGAGCAGTACTTC

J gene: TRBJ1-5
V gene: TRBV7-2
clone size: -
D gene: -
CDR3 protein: CASSLAGLSNQPQHF
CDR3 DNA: TGTGCCAGCAGCTTAGCAGGACTTAGCAATCAGCCCCAGCATTTT

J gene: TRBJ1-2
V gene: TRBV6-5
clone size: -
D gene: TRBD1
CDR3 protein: CASSYSKTGYYGYTF
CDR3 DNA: TGTGCCAGCAGTTACTCCAAGACAGGGTACTATGGCTACACCTTC

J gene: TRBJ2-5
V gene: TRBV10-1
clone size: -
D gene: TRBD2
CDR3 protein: CASNQGLAGADQYF
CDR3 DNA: TGCGCCAGCAATCAAGGACTAGCGGGGGCCGACCAGTACTTC

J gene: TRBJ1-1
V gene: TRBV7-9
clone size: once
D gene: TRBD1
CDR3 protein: CASTRQGGTEAFF
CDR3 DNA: TGTGCCAGCACGAGACAGGGGGGCACTGAAGCTTTCTTT

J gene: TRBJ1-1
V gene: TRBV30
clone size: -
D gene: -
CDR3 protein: CAWRAFRDPGTEAFF
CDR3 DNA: TGTGCCTGGAGAGCGTTCCGGGACCCCGGGACTGAAGCTTTCTTT

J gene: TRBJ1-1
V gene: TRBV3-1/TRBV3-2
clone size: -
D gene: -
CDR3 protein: CASSQVFLSPGAPGTEAFF
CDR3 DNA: TGTGCCAGCAGCCAAGTCTTCCTAAGTCCGGGGGCGCCGGGCACTGAAGCTTTCTTT

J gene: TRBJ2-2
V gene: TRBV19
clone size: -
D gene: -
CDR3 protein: CASSGGRSTGELFF
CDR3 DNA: TGTGCCAGTAGTGGGGGACGGAGCACCGGGGAGCTGTTTTTT

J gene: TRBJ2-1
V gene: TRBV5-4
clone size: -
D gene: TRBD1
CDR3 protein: CASSLGLGQNNEQFF
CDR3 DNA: TGTGCCAGCAGCTTGGGTCTGGGACAGAACAATGAGCAGTTCTTC

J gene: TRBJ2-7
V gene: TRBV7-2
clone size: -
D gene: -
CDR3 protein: CAGSGPGVREQYF
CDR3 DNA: TGTGCCGGCAGCGGCCCAGGGGTTCGGGAGCAGTACTTC

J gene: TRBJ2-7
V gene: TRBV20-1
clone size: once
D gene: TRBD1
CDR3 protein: CSASQDRGRYEQYF
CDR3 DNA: TGCAGTGCTAGTCAGGACAGGGGGCGCTACGAGCAGTACTTC

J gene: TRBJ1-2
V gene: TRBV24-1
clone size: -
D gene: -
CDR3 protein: CATSEAGREFYGYTF
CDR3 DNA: TGTGCCACCAGTGAAGCAGGGAGGGAATTCTATGGCTACACCTTC

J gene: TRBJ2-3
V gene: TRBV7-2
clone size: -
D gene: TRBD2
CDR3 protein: CASLGGTSGTDTQYF
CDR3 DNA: TGTGCCAGCTTAGGGGGGACTAGCGGTACAGATACGCAGTATTTT

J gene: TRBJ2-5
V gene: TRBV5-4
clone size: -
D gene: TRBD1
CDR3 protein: CASSPDRVSGETQYF
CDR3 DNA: TGTGCCAGCAGCCCGGACAGGGTATCCGGGGAGACCCAGTACTTC